Below are 25 T cell receptor beta chains sequenced from a single sample in a study of shared clonotypes between healthy human individuals. Some clones are missing from TCRdb's copy, which holds only in-frame ones; the method was immunoSEQ multiplex PCR. The data contain 2 million to 2.5 million clones, approximately 95% of them singletons. Input material: naive CD4+ T cells sorted from blood. The sample's subset: CD45RA+ positively selected. The receptors stem from a young man in good health.

The chain joins TRBV10-2 to TRBJ1-6; D is undetermined. CDR1 and CDR2 (germline): WSHSY, SAAADI. V was trimmed by 10 bases and J by 4 bases, leaving 11 bases between them. This CDR3 contains 13 residues. The CDR3 DNA reads as TGCGCCACCGGAGAACAGTATAATTCACCCCTCCACTTT. As protein: CATGEQYNSPLHF.

The chain couples TRBV27 to TRBJ2-2; D is ambiguous. Looked up from germline, CDR1 is MNHEY and CDR2 is SMNVEV (reference sequence). Trimming took 6 bases from V and 9 from J, leaving 23 bases between them. This CDR3 has 16 residues. The DNA for the CDR3 is TGTGCCAGCAGACCTATCTATCCGGGCCTTGTAAGGGAGCTGTTTTTT. Its translation: CASRPIYPGLVRELFF.

The gene calls are TRBV18 and TRBJ2-2; tentative D call: TRBD2 (5 bases). Between the trimmed V and J ends, which lost 1 base and 0 bases, there was a span of 12 bases. CDR1 and CDR2 from the germline V gene are KGHSH and LQKENI. The CDR3 has 17 amino acids. The CDR3 protein is CASSPRWETTNTGELFF. The CDR3 DNA reads as TGTGCCAGCTCACCACGTTGGGAGACAACGAACACCGGGGAGCTGTTTTTT.

The chain joins TRBV4-3 to TRBJ2-7, with 9 bases lining up with TRBD1. Germline V gene data show CDR1 as LGHNA and CDR2 as YSLEER. V was clipped by 6 bases and J by 4 bases; unmatched bases: 7. There are 14 residues in the CDR3. CDR3 sequence (DNA): TGCGCCAGCAGTCAGGACAGGGGCGTTTACGAGCAGTACTTC. It translates to CASSQDRGVYEQYF.

The chain uses TRBV21-1 and TRBJ2-5; the table gives TRBD2 as D, unverified against the DNA. TRBV21-1 is a documented pseudogene. This CDR3 spans 16 amino acids. The CDR3 sequence is CASSTSTGLARETQYF. CDR3 bases: TGTGCCAGCAGCACTTCCACGGGACTAGCGCGAGAGACCCAGTACTTC.

This chain links TRBV28 with TRBJ1-5; no firm D call. Germline CDR1 MDHEN, CDR2 SYDVKM. This CDR3 is built from 13 residues. The ends were cut back, 6 bases at V and 0 bases at J, with 6 bases in the middle. The CDR3 sequence is CASSPNSNQPQHF. The CDR3, as DNA: TGTGCCAGCAGCCCGAATAGCAATCAGCCCCAGCATTTT.

The V and J genes are TRBV29-1 and TRBJ2-7, with 15 bases that match TRBD2. The ends lost 6 bases at V and 9 bases at J; junction bases unmatched: 15. CDR3 length equals 16 residues. Germline CDR1 SQVTM, CDR2 ANQGSEA. The chain's CDR3 is CSVEPGLAGGSRRQYF. The CDR3 coding sequence is TGCAGCGTGGAACCGGGACTAGCGGGGGGAAGCAGGAGGCAGTACTTC.

V and J are TRBV7-8 and TRBJ2-7; D might be TRBD2 (6 bases). Germline V gene sequence: CDR1 SGHVS, CDR2 FQNEAQ. V gave up 1 base and J gave up 2 bases, with 12 bases separating them. This CDR3 has 15 residues. The CDR3: CASSLGGIVTYEQYF. DNA of the CDR3: TGTGCCAGCAGCTTAGGCGGGATAGTGACCTACGAGCAGTACTTC.

The rearrangement links TRBV5-6 to TRBJ1-2, with a possible D match to TRBD1 (5 bases). The V gene lost 5 bases and the J gene lost 3 bases, with 17 bases spanning the gap. The CDR3 has 15 amino acids. Germline CDR1 is SGHDT and CDR2 is YYEEEE. Here the CDR3 DNA reads TGTGCCAGCAGACCCAGATTGACAGAACACTATGGCTACACCTTC. Encoded protein: CASRPRLTEHYGYTF.

The chain employs TRBV11-2 and TRBJ2-5, with D maybe TRBD2 (7 bases). The CDR3 is made up of 16 amino acids. V gave up 2 bases and J gave up 4 bases, with 17 bases separating them. The germline gives CDR1 SGHAT, CDR2 FQNNGV. CDR3 in amino acids: CASSLNRGGGGETQYF. The CDR3 region has the DNA TGTGCCAGCAGCTTAAATAGGGGGGGCGGTGGAGAGACCCAGTACTTC. The complete variable domain, with remaining parts taken from reference TRBV11-2 and TRBJ2-5, reads EAGVAQSPRYKIIEKRQSVAFWCNPISGHATLYWYQQILGQGPKLLIQFQNNGVVDDSQLPKDRFSAERLKGVDSTLKIQPAKLEDSAVYLCASSLNRGGGGETQYFGPGTRLLVL.

The rearrangement links TRBV7-2 to TRBJ2-1, with 10 positions matching TRBD2. Germline CDR1 and CDR2: SGHTA and FQGNSA. CDR3 size: 15 residues. V shed 9 bases and J 1 base; nucleotides not matched to a gene: 6. The CDR3 coding sequence is TGTGCCAGTTCTAGCGGGAGAGCATCCTACAATGAGCAGTTCTTC. This codes for CASSSGRASYNEQFF. The full variable domain, completed using reference TRBV7-2 and TRBJ2-1, is GAGVSQSPSNKVTEKGKDVELRCDPISGHTALYWYRQSLGQGLEFLIYFQGNSAPDKSGLPSDRFSAERTGGSVSTLTIQRTQQEDSAVYLCASSSGRASYNEQFFGPGTRLTVL.

V usage is TRBV4-3 and J usage is TRBJ2-2, with 7 nucleotides matching TRBD1. The CDR3 covers 15 residues. The trim removed 3 bases at V and 3 bases at J, leaving 4 bases unmatched. Germline V gene data show CDR1 as LGHNA and CDR2 as YSLEER. The CDR3 DNA reads TGCGCCAGCAGCCATGGAGACAGGGACACCGGGGAGCTGTTTTTT. Translating gives CASSHGDRDTGELFF.

The chain recombines TRBV11-2 with TRBJ2-2, with D tentatively TRBD1 (5 bases). V lost 5 bases and J lost 7, with 11 bases in between. Germline V lookup: CDR1 SGHAT, CDR2 FQNNGV. The CDR3 loop spans 13 amino acids. The CDR3, as DNA: TGTGCCAGCAGCGAACAGGACATCGGGGAGCTGTTTTTT. It yields the protein CASSEQDIGELFF.

V usage is TRBV11-3 and J usage is TRBJ2-1; a possible D gene is TRBD1 (6 bases). In germline, CDR1 is SGHNT, CDR2 YENEEA. The V end lost 5 bases, the J end lost 10 bases, and 15 bases lay between the germline ends. This CDR3 has 13 amino acids. The CDR3 loop reads CASSPRQAGEQFF. The CDR3 nucleotides are TGTGCCAGCAGCCCGAGACAGGCGGGCGAGCAGTTCTTC.

The chain combines TRBV5-1 with TRBJ2-5; D is uncertain. Trimming left V 3 bases short and J 10 bases short, with 19 bases between. Germline values: CDR1 SGHRS, CDR2 YFSETQ. The CDR3 totals 14 residues. The CDR3 reads CASSYSGPKEDQYF. As DNA, the CDR3 is TGCGCCAGCAGCTACTCCGGGCCCAAAGAGGACCAGTACTTC.

This chain connects TRBV7-8 to TRBJ2-2, with a possible D match to TRBD1 (6 bases). Germline V lookup: CDR1 SGHVS, CDR2 FQNEAQ. The CDR3 runs 15 residues. The V end lost 1 base, the J end lost 4 bases, and 10 bases lay between the germline ends. The CDR3 nucleotides are TGTGCCAGCAGCTTAGAGGGCAGGGGCACCGGGGAGCTGTTTTTT. Translation gives CASSLEGRGTGELFF. The variable domain in full, completed from reference TRBV7-8 and TRBJ2-2, reads GAGVSQSPRYKVAKRGQDVALRCDPISGHVSLFWYQQALGQGPEFLTYFQNEAQLDKSGLPSDRFFAERPEGSVSTLKIQRTQQEDSAVYLCASSLEGRGTGELFFGEGSRLTVL.

As to this clone: This CDR3 is also generated by other DNA sequences in the sample. CDR3 sequence: CASSYQGSNQPQHF. DNA for the CDR3: TGTGCCAGCAGTTACCAGGGGAGCAATCAGCCCCAGCATTTT. V and J are TRBV6-6 and TRBJ1-5, with D tentatively TRBD1 (6 bases). CDR1 and CDR2 (germline): MNHNY, SVGAGI (reference sequence). The length of the CDR3 is 14 residues. V was shortened by 2 bases and J by 1 base, with 6 bases between the two germline ends.

V gene TRBV5-1 combines with J gene TRBJ1-2; D possibly corresponds to TRBD1 (5 bases). Germline assignment: CDR1 SGHRS and CDR2 YFSETQ. CDR3 size: 15 residues. With 3 bases removed from V and 5 bases from J, the gap between germline ends came to 17 bases. CDR3 sequence: CASSSLIGTEYGYTF. The CDR3 DNA reads as TGCGCCAGCAGCTCGCTGATCGGGACGGAGTATGGCTACACCTTC. The variable domain in full, with the rest retrieved from reference TRBV5-1 and TRBJ1-2, is KAGVTQTPRYLIKTRGQQVTLSCSPISGHRSVSWYQQTPGQGLQFLFEYFSETQRNKGNFPGRFSGRQFSNSRSEMNVSTLELGDSALYLCASSSLIGTEYGYTFGSGTRLTVV.

This clone appeared a few times. V and J are TRBV14 and TRBJ1-1, with 7 bases matching TRBD1. Trimming at V came to 0 bases and at J to 10 bases, leaving 5 bases not matched to a gene. The CDR3 spans 13 residues. Germline V gene sequence: CDR1 SGHDN, CDR2 FVKESK. The CDR3 sequence is CASSQDEGGRAFF. CDR3 coding DNA: TGTGCCAGCAGCCAAGATGAAGGGGGCCGAGCTTTCTTT.

The chain is built from TRBV5-1 and TRBJ1-3; D gene unclear. CDR3 length equals 14 residues. Looked up from germline, CDR1 is SGHRS and CDR2 is YFSETQ. With 5 bases removed from V and 0 bases from J, the gap between germline ends came to 9 bases. The CDR3 nucleotides read TGCGCCAGCAGTGACGCGAACTCTGGAAACACCATATATTTT. Encoded protein: CASSDANSGNTIYF. Using reference TRBV5-1 and TRBJ1-3 for the parts outside the CDR3, the full variable domain is KAGVTQTPRYLIKTRGQQVTLSCSPISGHRSVSWYQQTPGQGLQFLFEYFSETQRNKGNFPGRFSGRQFSNSRSEMNVSTLELGDSALYLCASSDANSGNTIYFGEGSWLTVV.

The V call is TRBV5-6, the J call TRBJ1-1, with D tentatively TRBD1 (5 bases). From germline, CDR1 is SGHDT and CDR2 YYEEEE. The CDR3 consists of 18 residues. V was pared by 5 bases and J by 1 base, with 24 bases between. CDR3 sequence reads: CASSWGVVQGGTNTEAFF. CDR3 bases: TGTGCCAGCAGTTGGGGTGTCGTTCAGGGAGGGACGAACACTGAAGCTTTCTTT.

The V and J genes are TRBV6-5 and TRBJ2-2; D is perhaps TRBD1 (6 bases). V lost 8 bases and J 7 bases, leaving 14 bases between the germline ends. Looked up from germline, CDR1 is MNHEY and CDR2 is SVGAGI. The CDR3 sequence is 13 residues long. The CDR3 nucleotides are TGTGCCAGCCACGACAGGTTGAACGGGGAGCTGTTTTTT. It translates to CASHDRLNGELFF.

Concerning this clone: Other DNA sequences within the sample encode an identical CDR3. The chain joins TRBV6-5 to TRBJ1-6; the D is unclear. Deletions cut 1 base from V and 9 bases from J, with 4 bases between. Germline CDR1 is MNHEY and CDR2 is SVGAGI. This CDR3 is 12 amino acids long. The CDR3 sequence: CASSYLGSPLHF. In DNA, the CDR3 is TGTGCCAGCAGTTACTTGGGTTCACCCCTCCACTTT.

The genes are TRBV6-1 and TRBJ1-1; D unclear. The V gene lost 0 bases and the J gene lost 7 bases, with 6 bases spanning the gap. Germline V gives CDR1 MNHNS, CDR2 SASEGT. The CDR3 totals 12 residues. In DNA form, the CDR3 reads TGTGCCAGCAGTGAAGCGCGAGTTGAAGCTTTCTTT. As protein: CASSEARVEAFF.

The table lists this clone with a count of one. This chain uses TRBV28 with TRBJ1-4, with D hard to call. This CDR3 spans 13 amino acids. The V end was cut by 7 bases, the J end by 5 bases, with 11 bases between. Germline CDR1 MDHEN, CDR2 SYDVKM. CDR3 protein: CASNRGINEKLFF. The CDR3 nucleotides are TGTGCCAGCAATCGGGGTATAAATGAAAAACTGTTTTTT.